The 3 T cell receptor beta chains below all came from one sample that was sequenced in a study of T-cell reconstitution after alpha-beta-depleted transplantation in children. For TCRbeta, the library was prepared with unique molecular identifiers. TCRdb passed the PCR reads through MiXCR, listing each CDR3 protein once. The sample shows 450,000 to 700,000 distinct CDR3 sequences, around 27% of them seen only once. The sequencing here drew on PBMCs, taken before TCRalphabeta/CD19-depleted stem cell transplant. The receptors derive from a boy under two years old with Wiskott-Aldrich syndrome, due to receive a stem cell transplant.

V and J are TRBV30 and TRBJ1-2; a possible D gene is TRBD1 (5 bases). V gave up 0 bases and J gave up 9 bases, with 14 bases separating them. The CDR3 runs 13 residues. Germline assignment: CDR1 GTSNPN and CDR2 SVGIG (reference sequence). This CDR3 reads CAWSVIRQGSYTF. For the CDR3, the DNA is TGTGCCTGGAGTGTAATAAGGCAGGGAAGCTACACCTTC.

This clonotype was counted a few times. The chain couples TRBV19 to TRBJ1-2; 7 nucleotides match TRBD1. CDR3 length: 21 residues. CDR1 is LNHDA, CDR2 SQIVND, per germline (reference sequence). V was pared by 4 bases and J by 4 bases, with 27 bases of the junction left unmatched. CDR3: CASSRRDSSHRKLIHIYGYTF. The CDR3 DNA sequence: TGTGCCAGTAGTAGACGGGACAGCTCACATAGAAAGCTTATTCACATCTATGGCTACACCTTC.

This clonotype was seen a handful of times. The rearrangement joins TRBV7-6 to TRBJ1-4; tentatively, D is TRBD1 (5 bases). V lost 5 bases and J 8 bases, leaving 18 bases between the germline ends. The CDR3 is 15 amino acids. Germline CDR1 reads SGHVS; CDR2 reads FNYEAQ. Here the CDR3 reads CASSPGAGFPEKLFF. CDR3 DNA sequence: TGTGCCAGCAGCCCCGGGGCAGGTTTCCCGGAAAAACTGTTTTTT.